A single sample is the source of the 22 T cell receptor beta chains below, sequenced in a study of T cells after yellow fever vaccination. MiXCR, run by TCRdb on the 5' RACE reads, gives a single entry per CDR3 protein. The sample lists some 320,000 distinct CDR3 sequences; approximately 4.3% were seen once. The sequencing here drew on PBMCs, taken 15 days after the yellow fever booster vaccination. The origin of the receptors is a man younger than 30 who received the YFV17D yellow fever vaccine.

This clonotype was detected only a few times. The chain joins TRBV5-1 to TRBJ2-3, with a weak D call TRBD1 (6 bases). In germline, CDR1 is SGHRS, CDR2 YFSETQ. With 6 bases removed from V and 0 bases from J, the gap between germline ends came to 14 bases. The CDR3 runs to 15 residues. The CDR3 reads CASTQGGSSTDTQYF. CDR3 bases: TGCGCCAGCACTCAAGGGGGTTCAAGCACAGATACGCAGTATTTT.

This clonotype showed up just a few times. The rearrangement uses TRBV29-1 and TRBJ1-2; the D gene is possibly TRBD1 (6 bases). The CDR3 is made up of 12 amino acids. Germline V gene data show CDR1 as SQVTM and CDR2 as ANQGSEA. Trimming shortened V by 4 bases and J by 8 bases, and 14 bases separated the two germline ends. The CDR3 loop is CSVAHRAGGYTF. The CDR3 DNA sequence: TGCAGCGTTGCCCACAGGGCGGGCGGCTACACCTTC.

The genes are TRBV24-1 and TRBJ2-3; the D gene is possibly TRBD2 (6 bases). The V end lost 2 bases, the J end lost 0 bases, and 14 bases lay between the germline ends. CDR3 length equals 17 residues. Per the germline V gene, CDR1 is KGHDR and CDR2 is SFDVKD. In DNA, the CDR3 is TGTGCCACCAGTGATTCCGGGGGATATTCTAGCACAGATACGCAGTATTTT. Its translation is CATSDSGGYSSTDTQYF.

Ten or more counts support this clonotype. V usage is TRBV7-2 and J usage is TRBJ1-2; D is undetermined. V was trimmed by 4 bases and J by 8 bases, leaving 20 bases between them. This CDR3 has 15 amino acids. Germline assignment: CDR1 SGHTA and CDR2 FQGNSA. CDR3 loop: CASSYSQWGGGGYTF. Here the CDR3 DNA reads TGTGCCAGCAGCTACAGTCAGTGGGGAGGAGGCGGCTACACCTTC.

This clonotype was detected a few times. The chain couples TRBV4-1 to TRBJ2-2; D not certain. Germline V gene sequence: CDR1 MGHRA, CDR2 YSYEKL. This CDR3 has 12 residues. V was trimmed by 2 bases and J by 7 bases, leaving 5 bases between them. The CDR3 DNA reads as TGCGCCAGCAGCCAATATAACGGGGAGCTGTTTTTT. It specifies CASSQYNGELFF.

In its sample, this clonotype was seen many times. This sequence joins TRBV28 and TRBJ2-1; TRBD2 agrees at 7 bases. V was pared by 3 bases and J by 7 bases, with 3 bases of the junction left unmatched. In germline, CDR1 is MDHEN, CDR2 SYDVKM. This CDR3 region has 13 residues. CDR3 loop: CASSLWGGNEQFF. DNA for the CDR3: TGTGCCAGCAGTTTGTGGGGAGGGAATGAGCAGTTCTTC.

The V gene is TRBV7-9, the J gene TRBJ2-7; D call uncertain. The V gene lost 4 bases and the J gene lost 6 bases, with 13 bases spanning the gap. CDR1 and CDR2 (germline): SEHNR, FQNEAQ (reference sequence). The CDR3 contains 13 residues. CDR3 in DNA: TGTGCCAGCAGCTCCGCTCATCTAGGCGAGCAGTACGTC. Its translation: CASSSAHLGEQYV.

This clonotype was picked up a small number of times. The chain links TRBV6-6 to TRBJ2-2; 8 nucleotides line up with TRBD1. Germline loops: CDR1 MNHNY, CDR2 SVGAGI (reference sequence). Trimming at V came to 6 bases and at J to 4 bases, leaving 1 base not matched to a gene. The CDR3 extends over 13 amino acids. The DNA of the CDR3 is TGTGCCAGCAGGCAGGGGGCCACCGGGGAGCTGTTTTTT. It encodes CASRQGATGELFF.

The chain is built from TRBV4-1 and TRBJ1-2; no firm D call. The germline gives CDR1 MGHRA, CDR2 YSYEKL. The CDR3 is 16 amino acids. V lost 4 bases, J lost 1 base, and 16 bases lay in between. In nucleotides, the CDR3 is TGCGCCAGCAGCCCCCAACTCCATATGGGTAACTATGGCTACACCTTC. Its translation is CASSPQLHMGNYGYTF.

The gene calls are TRBV19 and TRBJ2-5; TRBD2 is a possible D gene (6 bases). V lost 3 bases and J lost 3, with 14 bases in between. The CDR3 consists of 15 residues. Per the germline V gene, CDR1 is LNHDA and CDR2 is SQIVND (reference sequence). The CDR3 spells CASSIPPSEEETQYF. The CDR3 DNA follows: TGTGCCAGTAGTATCCCGCCTAGCGAGGAAGAGACCCAGTACTTC.

This clonotype has a handful of counts. The rearrangement uses TRBV2 and TRBJ2-7; D is uncertain. Between the trimmed V and J ends, which lost 6 bases and 5 bases, there was a span of 11 bases. Germline V gene sequence: CDR1 SNHLY, CDR2 FYNNEI. The CDR3 is made up of 12 amino acids. CDR3 coding DNA: TGTGCCAGCAGAGTTTTAGGACACGAGCAGTACTTC. This translates into CASRVLGHEQYF.

The chain links TRBV5-6 to TRBJ1-3; perhaps TRBD1 as D (5 bases). The CDR3 loop spans 15 amino acids. V gave up 4 bases and J gave up 0 bases, with 11 bases separating them. The germline V gene encodes CDR1 SGHDT and CDR2 YYEEEE. This CDR3 is CASSPGVFSGNTIYF. The CDR3 DNA sequence: TGTGCCAGCAGCCCGGGGGTCTTCTCTGGAAACACCATATATTTT. Drawing the rest from reference TRBV5-6 and TRBJ1-3, the complete variable domain is DAGVTQSPTHLIKTRGQQVTLRCSPKSGHDTVSWYQQALGQGPQFIFQYYEEEERQRGNFPDRFSGHQFPNYSSELNVNALLLGDSALYLCASSPGVFSGNTIYFGEGSWLTVV.

Only a few counts were recorded for this clonotype. The rearrangement links TRBV10-2 to TRBJ2-1; 11 nucleotides match TRBD1. The V segment lost 0 bases and the J segment 7 bases; nucleotides outside the gene matches: 8. Germline V gene lookup returns CDR1 WSHSY and CDR2 SAAADI. The CDR3 runs 17 residues. CDR3 amino acids: CASSESWTGGVGNEQFF. The CDR3 bases are TGCGCCAGCAGTGAGTCCTGGACAGGGGGCGTCGGGAATGAGCAGTTCTTC.

This clonotype was observed a handful of times. This sequence joins TRBV9 and TRBJ2-3, with D hard to call. This CDR3 contains 13 residues. CDR1 is SGDLS, CDR2 YYNGEE, per germline. The V end lost 0 bases, the J end lost 5 bases, and 7 bases lay between the germline ends. CDR3 sequence (DNA): TGTGCCAGCAGCGTAGTGGTTGGAGATACGCAGTATTTT. Amino acids: CASSVVVGDTQYF.

The V call is TRBV7-9, the J call TRBJ2-3; no firm D call. With 5 bases removed from V and 7 bases from J, the gap between germline ends came to 10 bases. CDR3 length: 12 residues. Per the germline V gene, CDR1 is SEHNR and CDR2 is FQNEAQ (reference sequence). The CDR3 coding sequence is TGTGCCAGCAGCCAGGATATCCATACGCAGTATTTT. It encodes CASSQDIHTQYF.

V usage is TRBV15 and J usage is TRBJ2-3, with 11 bases that match TRBD2. The junction had 12 bases not matched to a gene; V was cut back by 5 bases and J by 2 bases. There are 18 residues in the CDR3. Per germline, CDR1 LNHNV and CDR2 YYDKDF (reference sequence). This chain's CDR3 is CATSPGILAGASTDTQYF. CDR3 nucleotides: TGTGCCACCAGCCCAGGAATACTAGCGGGGGCGTCCACAGATACGCAGTATTTT. The full variable domain, completed using reference TRBV15 and TRBJ2-3, is DAMVIQNPRYQVTQFGKPVTLSCSQTLNHNVMYWYQQKSSQAPKLLFHYYDKDFNNEADTPDNFQSRRPNTSFCFLDIRSPGLGDTAMYLCATSPGILAGASTDTQYFGPGTRLTVL.

The rearrangement joins TRBV5-4 to TRBJ1-3; 10 bases agree with TRBD1. With V trimmed by 3 bases and J by 4 bases, 4 bases remained unmatched. CDR3 length equals 15 residues. Germline CDR1 reads SGHNT; CDR2 reads YYREEE (reference sequence). CDR3 DNA: TGTGCCAGCAGCTGGGACAGGGGTGGCGGAAACACCATATATTTT. Protein product: CASSWDRGGGNTIYF.

This clonotype has only a few counts. The chain has TRBV3-1 and TRBJ2-7; D is unclear. This CDR3 is 14 amino acids long. Trimming pared 4 bases from V and 6 bases from J, leaving 16 bases between. The germline gives CDR1 LGHDT, CDR2 YNNKEL (reference sequence). CDR3 sequence: CASSRGQGYCEQYV. Written as DNA, the CDR3 is TGTGCCAGCAGCCGAGGCCAAGGATACTGCGAGCAGTACGTC.

This clonotype showed up just a few times. The chain joins TRBV27 to TRBJ1-4; TRBD1 might be the D (5 bases). The CDR3 length is 19 residues. Trimming shortened V by 4 bases and J by 0 bases, and 21 bases separated the two germline ends. Germline values: CDR1 MNHEY, CDR2 SMNVEV (reference sequence). The CDR3 reads CASSSLKFSRGATNEKLFF. The CDR3 bases are TGTGCCAGCAGTTCTTTGAAATTTTCTAGGGGAGCAACTAATGAAAAACTGTTTTTT.

This clonotype has a count of ten or more. The chain uses TRBV28 and TRBJ2-3; 7 bases line up with TRBD1. Germline V gene lookup returns CDR1 MDHEN and CDR2 SYDVKM. The CDR3 sequence is 15 residues long. V shed 6 bases, J shed 3 bases, and the junction held 9 bases outside the gene matches. The DNA of the CDR3 is TGTGCCAGCAGCGAGATACAGGGGAAGACAGATACGCAGTATTTT. Its protein product is CASSEIQGKTDTQYF.

In DNA, the CDR3 is TGCGCCAGCAGCCAAGTAGGGACGGTATTTTATAATTCACCCCTCCACTTT. This codes for CASSQVGTVFYNSPLHF. The chain has TRBV4-1 and TRBJ1-6; D possibly corresponds to TRBD1 (5 bases). CDR1 and CDR2 from the germline V gene are MGHRA and YSYEKL. This CDR3 comprises 17 residues. The V gene lost 1 base and the J gene lost 4 bases, with 14 bases spanning the gap.

V is TRBV20-1 and J is TRBJ2-3; D may be TRBD2 (6 bases). This CDR3 contains 14 residues. Germline CDR1 reads DFQATT; CDR2 reads SNEGSKA (reference sequence). Trimming took 3 bases from V and 0 from J, leaving 10 bases between them. The CDR3 DNA is TGCAGTGCTAGGGTAGCGGCTAGCACAGATACGCAGTATTTT. This codes for CSARVAASTDTQYF.